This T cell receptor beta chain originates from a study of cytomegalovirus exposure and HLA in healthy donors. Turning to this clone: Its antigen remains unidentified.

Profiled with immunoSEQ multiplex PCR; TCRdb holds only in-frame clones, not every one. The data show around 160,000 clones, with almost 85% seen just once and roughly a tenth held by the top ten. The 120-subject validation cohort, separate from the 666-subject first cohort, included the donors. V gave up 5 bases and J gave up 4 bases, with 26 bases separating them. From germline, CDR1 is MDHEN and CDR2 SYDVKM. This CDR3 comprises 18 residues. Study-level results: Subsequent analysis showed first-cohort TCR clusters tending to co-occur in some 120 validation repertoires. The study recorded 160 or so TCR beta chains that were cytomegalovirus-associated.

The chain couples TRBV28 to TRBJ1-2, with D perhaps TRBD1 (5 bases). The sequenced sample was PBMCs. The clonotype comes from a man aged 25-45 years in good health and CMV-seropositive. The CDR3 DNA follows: TGTGCCAGCAGTACCCACTCCACCTTTATGGCGGGGCCCTATGGCTACACCTTC. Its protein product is CASSTHSTFMAGPYGYTF.